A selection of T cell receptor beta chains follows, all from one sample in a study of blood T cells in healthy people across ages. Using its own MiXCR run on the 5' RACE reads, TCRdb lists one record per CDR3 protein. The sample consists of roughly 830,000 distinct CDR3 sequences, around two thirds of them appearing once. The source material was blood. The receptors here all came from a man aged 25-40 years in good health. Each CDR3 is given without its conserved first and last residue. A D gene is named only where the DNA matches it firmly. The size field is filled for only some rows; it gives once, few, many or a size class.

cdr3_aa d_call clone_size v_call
RARDFPGQGWREQY TRBD1 once TRBV20-1
ASSLSPGGRYEQY TRBD1 NA TRBV28
ASMSQGPPGANVLT NA NA TRBV6-1
ASSPRPISNQPQH NA NA TRBV27
ASSTRLAINEQF TRBD2 once TRBV28
ASSITGRNTGELF NA once TRBV5-1
AISERQDGPYNEQF NA few TRBV10-3
ASSLATPYEQY NA few TRBV12-3/TRBV12-4
ASSPLARTEAF NA NA TRBV6-5
ASSISGQDQETQY TRBD1 NA TRBV5-1
ASRLTGGEVGDTQY TRBD1 NA TRBV25-1
ASSQTGGDEQY TRBD2 few TRBV6-6
SARDLDAYGYT NA NA TRBV20-1
ASSAGGRAYEQY TRBD1 NA TRBV7-8
ASSLEWTGDYEQY TRBD1 NA TRBV5-1
AISEFGRDSRTDTQY TRBD1 NA TRBV10-3
ASSLANTGTGPSF TRBD1 NA TRBV5-1
ASSAIAGGHNEQF TRBD2 NA TRBV9
ASSQERAARGNYGYT NA NA TRBV14
ASSYSLAVSTDTQY TRBD2 NA TRBV6-6
ASSFRGSSHEQY TRBD1 NA TRBV5-1
ASSLAAEVNYGYT NA NA TRBV7-2
ASSFTYSNQPQH NA NA TRBV12-3/TRBV12-4
ASSDSSYEQF NA few TRBV7-9
SARQALAKNIQY NA NA TRBV20-1
ASTRGDVRRVEQY NA once TRBV6-4
SAISGGAKETQY TRBD2 NA TRBV20-1
SVGQGAYGYT TRBD1 NA TRBV20-1
AISGSDGIYGYT NA NA TRBV10-3
SVDGKGVTPEAF NA once TRBV29-1
ASRDRGVPKNIQY NA few TRBV12-3/TRBV12-4
ASSLGLGVWYEQF TRBD2 NA TRBV28
ASQGAGINEQF TRBD1 NA TRBV6-5
AISEGDSNNEQF NA NA TRBV10-3
ASTRAGSTEAF NA NA TRBV6-1
ASSVTGGTEAF TRBD1 few TRBV12-3/TRBV12-4
ASSGSDETGNYGYT TRBD1 NA TRBV6-1
SVDSGGLREQY TRBD1 NA TRBV29-1
AISGIYGSGELF NA NA TRBV10-3
ASSRPTSGEQTQY TRBD2 NA TRBV6-6
SAPPGSGDSYQETQY TRBD2 many TRBV20-1
ASSLVPGTYHGDEQF NA NA TRBV12-3/TRBV12-4
ATLDTTSGTTYEQY TRBD2 NA TRBV10-3
ASSLNRIRTDTQY NA NA TRBV7-2
ASSPSGQPYNEQF NA once TRBV7-8
SASGGANYNEQF TRBD2 NA TRBV20-1